This entry lists 31 T cell receptor beta chains sequenced from one sample in a study of T cells after yellow fever vaccination. TCRdb analysed the 5' RACE reads with MiXCR anew, one entry per CDR3 protein. The sample has under 55,000 distinct CDR3 sequences; 6.6% are singletons. This specimen consisted of CD8+ T cells not binding an NS4B(214-222) dextramer, sorted from PBMCs, obtained around 45 days after the first yellow fever vaccination. These TCRs come from a man in his late teens or twenties who received the YFV17D yellow fever vaccine.

This clonotype appeared many times. V and J are TRBV4-3 and TRBJ1-1, with unresolved D. This CDR3 has 15 amino acids. V was pared by 0 bases and J by 11 bases, with 19 bases between. Germline V gives CDR1 LGHNA, CDR2 YSLEER. CDR3 DNA sequence: TGCGCCAGCAGCCAAGATATCAAAGTGGTGGGCCTCGCTTTCTTT. Encoded protein: CASSQDIKVVGLAFF.

This chain joins TRBV9 and TRBJ2-1; tentatively, D is TRBD2 (6 bases). The V gene's germline CDR1 is SGDLS and CDR2 YYNGEE. The CDR3 length is 15 residues. Trimming removed 0 bases at V and 6 bases at J, with 13 bases between. The CDR3 sequence: CASSVGQGGVNEQFF. DNA for the CDR3: TGTGCCAGCAGCGTAGGGCAGGGAGGTGTCAATGAGCAGTTCTTC.

This clonotype was found many times. This chain uses TRBV4-1 with TRBJ2-4; D is possibly TRBD2 (6 bases). CDR1 and CDR2 (germline): MGHRA, YSYEKL. The CDR3 loop spans 14 amino acids. V dropped 3 bases and J dropped 9 bases, with 15 bases sitting between them. The CDR3 DNA reads as TGCGCCAGCAGCCATCCCCCCGGGGGTGCCATTCAGTACTTC. Its translation: CASSHPPGGAIQYF.

This clonotype has a handful of counts. The chain joins TRBV7-2 to TRBJ2-2, with TRBD1 matching over 10 bases. Germline lookup yields CDR1 SGHTA and CDR2 FQGNSA. The CDR3 is made up of 14 amino acids. Losses at the gene ends were 6 bases for V and 6 bases for J; bases not matched to a gene: 4. The CDR3 DNA follows: TGTGCCAGCAGGCGGACAGGGGGAGCCGGGGAGCTGTTTTTT. This sequence encodes CASRRTGGAGELFF. Drawing the rest from reference TRBV7-2 and TRBJ2-2, the complete variable domain is GAGVSQSPSNKVTEKGKDVELRCDPISGHTALYWYRQSLGQGLEFLIYFQGNSAPDKSGLPSDRFSAERTGGSVSTLTIQRTQQEDSAVYLCASRRTGGAGELFFGEGSRLTVL.

There are a few counts of this clonotype. The chain links TRBV4-1 to TRBJ1-1; perhaps TRBD1 as D (6 bases). The CDR3 loop spans 16 amino acids. Germline V gene sequence: CDR1 MGHRA, CDR2 YSYEKL. V shed 4 bases and J shed 3 bases, with 18 bases lying between them. The CDR3 sequence is CASSPQAYGGHTEAFF. The CDR3 DNA follows: TGCGCCAGCAGCCCCCAGGCTTACGGGGGGCACACTGAAGCTTTCTTT.

The sample holds a few counts of this clonotype. V usage is TRBV28 and J usage is TRBJ1-2; TRBD1 matches 8 bases. Germline V gene lookup returns CDR1 MDHEN and CDR2 SYDVKM. CDR3 length equals 12 residues. With 9 bases clipped from V and 4 bases from J, the junction kept 4 bases outside the gene matches. In DNA, the CDR3 is TGTGCCAGAAACAGGGGGATCTATGGCTACACCTTC. Protein sequence: CARNRGIYGYTF.

This clonotype was recorded at least ten times. The chain carries TRBV5-1 and TRBJ2-5; D may be TRBD1 (6 bases). The CDR3 sequence is 13 residues long. The V end was cut by 5 bases, the J end by 3 bases, with 11 bases between. CDR1 and CDR2 from the germline V gene are SGHRS and YFSETQ. CDR3 DNA sequence: TGCGCCAGCAGGTTACAGGGAGAAGAGACCCAGTACTTC. Encoded protein: CASRLQGEETQYF.

This clonotype was detected a few times. The chain uses TRBV6-5 and TRBJ2-7; TRBD2 matches 10 bases. The J segment lost 5 bases and the V segment lost 0 bases, leaving 7 bases of the junction unmatched. This CDR3 comprises 16 residues. Germline V gene sequence: CDR1 MNHEY, CDR2 SVGAGI. CDR3 nucleotides: TGTGCCAGCAGTTACTCGAGGGTAGCGGGGGGCGACGAGCAGTACGTC. Amino acids: CASSYSRVAGGDEQYV.

There are many counts of this clonotype. The CDR3 loop is CASSAPLMRGYTF. CDR3 in DNA: TGTGCCAGCAGCGCACCCTTGATGCGGGGCTACACCTTC. The chain is built from TRBV9 and TRBJ1-2; D ambiguous. Germline V CDR1 and CDR2: SGDLS, YYNGEE. Trimming removed 3 bases at V and 8 bases at J, with 14 bases between. The CDR3 has 13 residues.

This clonotype was counted many times. This rearrangement joins TRBV10-3 to TRBJ2-4; tentative D call: TRBD1 (6 bases). Between the trimmed V and J ends, which lost 2 bases and 5 bases, there was a span of 10 bases. The CDR3 has 14 amino acids. Germline lookup yields CDR1 ENHRY and CDR2 SYGVKD. CDR3 nucleotide sequence: TGTGCCATCAGTGAGCCTTGGACAGAAAACATTCAGTACTTC. Protein product: CAISEPWTENIQYF.

This clonotype was counted at least ten times. The chain has TRBV12-3 or TRBV12-4 and TRBJ2-5; the D gene is possibly TRBD2 (5 bases). Trimming stripped 5 bases from V and 6 bases from J, with 10 bases between. CDR3 length equals 12 residues. The CDR3 DNA sequence: TGTGCCAGCAGTCTACTAGTTCAGACCCAGTACTTC. The encoded protein is CASSLLVQTQYF.

This clonotype was recorded many times. The V call is TRBV6-2 or TRBV6-3, the J call TRBJ2-5; tentative D call: TRBD2 (6 bases). Germline loops: CDR1 MNHEY, CDR2 SVGEGT. With 6 bases removed from V and 6 bases from J, the gap between germline ends came to 17 bases. The CDR3 length is 14 residues. Here the CDR3 reads CASSPPSGLKTQYF. For the CDR3, the DNA is TGTGCCAGCAGCCCACCCAGCGGGTTAAAGACCCAGTACTTC.

This clonotype came up many times. The chain recombines TRBV6-2 or TRBV6-3 with TRBJ2-1; no clear D. This CDR3 contains 12 residues. V dropped 8 bases and J dropped 2 bases, with 7 bases sitting between them. Looked up from germline, CDR1 is MNHEY and CDR2 is SVGEGT. The CDR3 DNA reads as TGTGCCAGCCTTGCCACCTACAATGAGCAGTTCTTC. Translation: CASLATYNEQFF.

This clonotype was observed many times. The rearrangement joins TRBV29-1 to TRBJ2-2; possibly TRBD1 for D (6 bases). Deletions cut 1 base from V and 6 bases from J, with 18 bases between. The CDR3 sequence is 16 residues long. Germline V gene sequence: CDR1 SQVTM, CDR2 ANQGSEA. The CDR3: CSVEGGSNRAAGELFF. DNA for the CDR3: TGCAGCGTTGAAGGTGGCTCAAACAGGGCGGCCGGGGAGCTGTTTTTT.

This clonotype has a count of ten or more. The chain is built from TRBV4-1 and TRBJ1-1; D ambiguous. The CDR3 runs 15 residues. Trimming took off 4 bases at V and 0 bases at J, with 12 bases between the two ends. Per the germline V gene, CDR1 is MGHRA and CDR2 is YSYEKL. DNA of the CDR3: TGCGCCAGCAGCCCAGGCAGGTCGATGAACACTGAAGCTTTCTTT. This gives the protein CASSPGRSMNTEAFF.

The table lists this clonotype with many counts. The chain has TRBV5-1 and TRBJ2-1; maybe TRBD2 (6 bases). V gave up 7 bases and J gave up 0 bases, with 14 bases separating them. Germline V gene lookup returns CDR1 SGHRS and CDR2 YFSETQ. CDR3 length: 15 residues. This CDR3 is CASSQVGSSYNEQFF. The CDR3 coding sequence is TGCGCCAGCTCCCAGGTCGGGAGCTCCTACAATGAGCAGTTCTTC.

The table lists this clonotype with many counts. The chain carries TRBV4-1 and TRBJ1-5; a possible D gene is TRBD1 (5 bases). The CDR3 covers 14 residues. Trimming shortened V by 3 bases and J by 3 bases, and 9 bases separated the two germline ends. The germline CDR1 and CDR2 sequences are MGHRA and YSYEKL. The CDR3 DNA reads TGCGCCAGCAGCCATCGGGGGTCCAATCAGCCCCAGCATTTT. Its protein is CASSHRGSNQPQHF.

The chain uses TRBV14 and TRBJ2-7; 7 bases are a match to TRBD1. Germline CDR1 reads SGHDN; CDR2 reads FVKESK. V dropped 3 bases and J dropped 3; count of bases not matched to a gene: 2. The CDR3 is 13 residues long. CDR3 nucleotide sequence: TGTGCCAGCAGCCACAGGGGGTTCTACGAGCAGTACTTC. It translates to CASSHRGFYEQYF.

This clonotype was counted at least ten times. The chain employs TRBV5-1 and TRBJ1-1; perhaps TRBD1 as D (5 bases). Per the germline V gene, CDR1 is SGHRS and CDR2 is YFSETQ. V lost 0 bases, J lost 7 bases, and 19 bases lay in between. CDR3 length equals 16 residues. CDR3 DNA sequence: TGCGCCAGCAGCTTGGGACAGAGGTCATTTTTGGGTGAAGCTTTCTTT. This codes for CASSLGQRSFLGEAFF.

The chain uses TRBV4-1 and TRBJ2-4; TRBD2 agrees at 7 bases. The CDR3 extends over 13 amino acids. Germline assignment: CDR1 MGHRA and CDR2 YSYEKL. V was pared by 1 base and J by 8 bases, with 2 bases of the junction left unmatched. CDR3 bases: TGCGCCAGCAGCCAAGGCCGGGAGGACATTCAGTACTTC. Its protein product is CASSQGREDIQYF.

The rearrangement joins TRBV6-2 or TRBV6-3 to TRBJ2-7, with D unresolved. CDR1 and CDR2 from the germline V gene are MNHEY and SVGEGT. There are 14 residues in the CDR3. Trimming took 0 bases from V and 2 from J, leaving 8 bases between them. This CDR3 is CASSYSAGAYEQYF. The CDR3 coding sequence is TGTGCCAGCAGTTACTCAGCAGGCGCCTACGAGCAGTACTTC.

This clonotype has a count of ten or more. This chain joins TRBV28 and TRBJ2-1, with D uncertain. From germline, CDR1 is MDHEN and CDR2 SYDVKM. This CDR3 spans 14 amino acids. With 1 base removed from V and 5 bases from J, the gap between germline ends came to 9 bases. DNA of the CDR3: TGTGCCAGCAGTTTATTGGGCCAGGACAATGAGCAGTTCTTC. Translating it yields CASSLLGQDNEQFF.

This clonotype was observed at least ten times. This chain connects TRBV6-5 to TRBJ1-2; D is unresolved. V lost 0 bases and J 6 bases, leaving 20 bases between the germline ends. The CDR3 covers 17 residues. Germline lookup yields CDR1 MNHEY and CDR2 SVGAGI. The DNA for the CDR3 is TGTGCCAGCAGTTACTCGCTCACAAGCTGGGGTAGCCATGGCTACACCTTC. This codes for CASSYSLTSWGSHGYTF.

This clonotype has at least ten counts. J is TRBJ2-5 and V is TRBV9; perhaps TRBD2 as D (6 bases). This CDR3 is 13 amino acids long. The V gene's germline CDR1 is SGDLS and CDR2 YYNGEE. The germline V and J ends were trimmed by 0 bases and 5 bases, with 8 bases remaining between them. CDR3 region: CASSVVGGETQYF. Here the CDR3 DNA reads TGTGCCAGCAGCGTAGTGGGAGGCGAGACCCAGTACTTC.

This clonotype was counted only a few times. This chain joins TRBV6-5 and TRBJ1-3; D perhaps matches TRBD1 (5 bases). Trimming took 2 bases from V and 0 from J, leaving 8 bases between them. The CDR3 length is 15 residues. CDR1 is MNHEY, CDR2 SVGAGI, per germline. Here the CDR3 DNA reads TGTGCCAGCAGTTACGACAGCAGCTCTGGAAACACCATATATTTT. Translation gives CASSYDSSSGNTIYF.

This chain connects TRBV7-9 to TRBJ2-2; no definite D call. CDR1 is SEHNR, CDR2 FQNEAQ, per germline (reference sequence). Trimming removed 6 bases at V and 2 bases at J, with 7 bases between. CDR3 length equals 13 residues. CDR3 coding DNA: TGTGCCAGCAGTGACACCAACACCGGGGAGCTGTTTTTT. Translation: CASSDTNTGELFF.

The V and J genes are TRBV19 and TRBJ1-5; no clear D gene. CDR1 is LNHDA, CDR2 SQIVND, per germline (reference sequence). Trimming shortened V by 9 bases and J by 0 bases, and 9 bases separated the two germline ends. The CDR3 runs 13 residues. Here the CDR3 DNA reads TGTGCCAGCCAGATTAATAGCAATCAGCCCCAGCATTTT. It specifies CASQINSNQPQHF.

This clonotype came up many times. The chain links TRBV7-8 to TRBJ2-1; 7 bases are shared with TRBD1. With 3 bases clipped from V and 5 bases from J, the junction kept 7 bases outside the gene matches. Germline lookup yields CDR1 SGHVS and CDR2 FQNEAQ. This CDR3 spans 15 amino acids. For the CDR3, the DNA is TGTGCCAGCAGCTTGACCGGGACAGATGACAATGAGCAGTTCTTC. Translating gives CASSLTGTDDNEQFF.

This chain joins TRBV12-3 or TRBV12-4 and TRBJ2-5; D is perhaps TRBD1 (5 bases). Trimming left V 4 bases short and J 7 bases short, with 13 bases between. CDR3 length equals 13 residues. The CDR3 protein is CASSWGSPGTQYF. The CDR3 nucleotides are TGTGCCAGCAGTTGGGGCAGCCCCGGGACCCAGTACTTC.

This clonotype has a handful of counts. The rearrangement uses TRBV5-1 and TRBJ2-5, with a weak D call TRBD1 (5 bases). This CDR3 is 16 amino acids long. CDR1 is SGHRS, CDR2 YFSETQ, per germline. Trimming removed 3 bases from V and 3 bases from J, with 18 bases in between. CDR3 nucleotide sequence: TGCGCCAGCAGCTCACCCCTCGACAGAAGCGAAGAGACCCAGTACTTC. It codes for CASSSPLDRSEETQYF.

The table lists this clonotype with a few counts. Here the CDR3 DNA reads TGTGCCAGCAGCCAAGATATGCGGGGTGCCCGGAATGAGCAGTTCTTC. Its protein product is CASSQDMRGARNEQFF. This rearrangement joins TRBV3-1 to TRBJ2-1; weak D call: TRBD2 (6 bases). The CDR3 has 16 residues. Germline loops: CDR1 LGHDT, CDR2 YNNKEL (reference sequence). V was cut by 0 bases and J by 7 bases, with 16 bases left in between.